Listed below are T cell receptor beta chains from one sample, sequenced in a study of OX40 agonist ivuxolimab in advanced cancers. TCRdb keeps only in-frame clones here, not all; method: immunoSEQ multiplex PCR. The sample contains tens of thousands of clones, about 81% of which appear only once. Sequenced material: CD4+ or CD8+ T cells sorted from blood, taken in a trial of the OX40 agonist ivuxolimab. The receptors derive from an adult with an advanced solid tumor such as melanoma, head and neck, liver or kidney cancer. CDR3s include the opening cysteine and the closing phenylalanine or tryptophan. A D gene is named only where the DNA matches it firmly. The size of a clone is reported for some rows only, either as once, few or many, or as a class for expanded clones.

v_call,d_call,clone_size,j_call,cdr3_aa,cdr3_nt
TRBV6-5,TRBD1,-,TRBJ1-5,CASKDRGSQPQHF,TGTGCCAGCAAGGACAGGGGTAGTCAGCCCCAGCATTTT
TRBV7-9,TRBD2,-,TRBJ2-7,CAAGGGKDEQYF,TGTGCCGCGGGGGGAGGGAAGGACGAGCAGTACTTC
TRBV5-4,-,-,TRBJ2-2,CASSFWSLMNTGELFF,TGTGCCAGCAGCTTTTGGTCCCTTATGAACACCGGGGAGCTGTTTTTT
TRBV27,-,-,TRBJ1-1,CASSLSSGTDTEAFF,TGTGCCAGCAGTTTATCGTCAGGGACGGACACTGAAGCTTTCTTT
TRBV27,-,once,TRBJ2-2,CASSTGYPGELFF,TGTGCCAGCAGCACAGGGTACCCCGGGGAGCTGTTTTTT
TRBV6-5,TRBD2,once,TRBJ2-3,CASSYLAGSTDTQYF,TGTGCCAGCAGTTATCTAGCGGGAAGCACAGATACGCAGTATTTT
TRBV11-2,-,-,TRBJ2-2,CASSLGALELFF,TGTGCCAGCAGCTTAGGAGCATTAGAGCTGTTTTTT
TRBV28,TRBD1,-,TRBJ2-7,CASRAGTAAPYEQYF,TGTGCCAGCAGGGCAGGGACAGCTGCCCCCTACGAGCAGTACTTC
TRBV6-5,TRBD1,medium-sized,TRBJ1-6,CASSYSRTGDSPLHF,TGTGCCAGCAGTTACTCCCGGACAGGGGATTCACCCCTCCACTTT
TRBV6-5,-,-,TRBJ2-2,CASSTDVGELFF,TGTGCCAGCAGTACGGATGTCGGGGAGCTGTTTTTT
TRBV29-1,-,-,TRBJ2-5,CSVEDLGVAGTQYF,TGCAGCGTTGAAGATCTGGGGGTCGCCGGGACCCAGTACTTC
TRBV11-2,-,-,TRBJ2-1,CASSLGLGGYEQFF,TGTGCCAGCAGCTTAGGCCTCGGGGGCTATGAGCAGTTCTTC
TRBV4-3,-,-,TRBJ2-1,CASSLFGGSYNEQFF,TGCGCCAGCAGCCTCTTTGGGGGTTCCTACAATGAGCAGTTCTTC
TRBV5-6,TRBD1,-,TRBJ2-2,CASSPRTGGTTGELFF,TGTGCCAGCAGCCCAAGGACAGGGGGTACCACCGGGGAGCTGTTTTTT
TRBV15,-,-,TRBJ2-2,CATSKEEQAGGELFF,TGTGCCACCAGCAAGGAAGAACAGGCGGGCGGGGAGCTGTTTTTT
TRBV5-3,-,-,TRBJ1-2,CARSHLFRLGYTF,TGTGCCAGAAGCCACCTCTTTCGCCTTGGCTACACCTTC
TRBV11-2,TRBD1,-,TRBJ2-3,CASSTGQGDTQYF,TGTGCCAGCAGCACCGGACAGGGGGATACGCAGTATTTT
TRBV4-1,TRBD2,-,TRBJ2-7,CASSQALAGTYEQYF,TGCGCCAGCAGCCAAGCACTAGCGGGGACCTACGAGCAGTACTTC
TRBV30,TRBD1,-,TRBJ1-2,CAWRTWTGISYGYTF,TGTGCCTGGAGGACTTGGACAGGGATATCCTATGGCTACACCTTC
TRBV7-9,-,once,TRBJ2-7,CASSLAGMGDEQYF,TGTGCCAGCAGCTTAGCAGGGATGGGGGACGAGCAGTACTTC
TRBV27,TRBD2,-,TRBJ2-1,CASSWGGNSEQFF,TGTGCCAGCAGTTGGGGGGGGAATAGTGAGCAGTTCTTC
TRBV5-1,-,-,TRBJ1-1,CASREGSTEAFF,TGCGCCAGCCGGGAGGGGAGCACTGAAGCTTTCTTT
TRBV6-4,-,-,TRBJ1-5,CASSEVGDGNQPQHF,TGTGCCAGCAGTGAAGTGGGGGATGGCAATCAGCCCCAGCATTTT